This T cell receptor beta chain was captured by sequencing in a study of T cells after yellow fever vaccination (dated by TCRdb to the late 2010s). With respect to the entire study: Libraries from fractions with low cell numbers were prepared with the SMART-Seq v4 Ultra Low Input RNA kit. The cohort comprised two healthy male donors, one aged 18 to 30 and one aged 30 to 40 years. To follow T-cell clones before and after primary and booster YFV17D yellow fever vaccination, bulk TCR alpha and beta repertoires were sequenced over time. Bulk PBMC replicates and cell subsets were isolated from blood drawn at multiple timepoints before and after both primary and secondary immunization.

Synthesis of TCR cDNA relied on 5'RACE template switching, a step that introduced a universal primer site along with unique molecular identifiers. Priming of cDNA synthesis was performed from both the TCR alpha and TCR beta constant segments. Libraries were amplified in two PCR steps, with sample barcodes and sequencing adapters added in the second step. Sequencing of libraries was done on Illumina HiSeq 2500 (2x100 bp) or NovaSeq (2x150 bp). Regarding the original processing steps: Demultiplexing of reads and collapsing into UMI consensus sequences were performed with MIGEC, and V(D)J alignment was carried out with MiXCR. Clonotypes responding to the vaccine were identified with edgeR on replicate PBMC samples, with the criteria of FDR below 0.01 and a log2 fold change above 5 up to day 15. Each bulk clonotype was labeled CD4 or CD8 based on which sequenced repertoire, CD4 or CD8, contained the clonotype at higher abundance. The public reads were reanalyzed by TCRdb: fastp trimming at Q25, MiXCR alignment, in-frame beta chains only. For every CDR3 protein sequence, its rows merge into one entry that carries the most common genes and DNA. Clone size and V and J calls follow TCRdb, not the original study. This sample lists 450,000 to 600,000 distinct CDR3 sequences; approximately 13% were detected once. The ten biggest clones cover over 12% of the sample.

This specimen's treatment or condition label, interpreted: live attenuated yellow fever vaccine strain. Two biological replicates of bulk PBMCs were collected at each blood-draw timepoint. PBMCs were isolated from peripheral blood using a standard Ficoll-Paque protocol. TriZol was used to extract RNA from bulk PBMCs, CD4 and CD8 fractions, and dextramer-positive and dextramer-negative fractions. This clonotype was observed at least ten times. It lacks a known antigen. The input lacks base qualities; no much larger clone sits a single base away. Reading the germline V gene gives CDR1 SQVTM and CDR2 ANQGSEA. The CDR3 contains 14 residues, cysteine and phenylalanine counted. Only CDR3 DNA is held: 42 bases, read in frame from base 1. Here V drops 5 bases and J drops 3 bases, and the junction holds 6 bases not matched to any gene. General conclusions and limits of the study: After the booster, most of the clones that had expanded following primary vaccination were detected again (approximately 95% of CD4 and roughly nine tenths of CD8), which suggests that memory was broadly maintained. Computational filtering was needed because FACS-sorted repertoires could contain abundant contaminating clonotypes from the bulk population. The secondary T-cell response was weaker than the primary response but faster, peaking on day 5 instead of day 15. Because only a couple of donors were included in the study, the extent to which the findings can be generalized is limited. A small share of clonotypes was detected in both CD4 and CD8 compartments, with the overlap likely arising from convergent recombination.

The sample was PBMCs, taken on the day of the yellow fever booster vaccination. In this chain, TRBV29-1 is recombined with TRBJ2-7; TRBD1 fits 11 bases in the junction. This TCR derives from a man aged 25 to 45 who received the YFV17D yellow fever vaccine. The nucleotides read TGCAGCGTTCGGACAGGGGGCGCATTCTACGAGCAGTACTTC. It codes for CSVRTGGAFYEQYF.